This TCR beta chain was recorded in a study of blood T cell repertoires in COVID-19. Whole-study context: The cDNA or gDNA used as material had been derived from T cells, B-cell-depleted T cells, or PBMCs.

The J segment lost 0 bases and the V segment lost 1 base, leaving 11 bases of the junction unmatched. The CDR3 totals 19 residues. The germline V gene encodes CDR1 MNHEY and CDR2 SVGEGT. In the original processing: It was from reference gene primer amplification that nucleated cell counts were estimated. Profiled with immunoSEQ multiplex PCR; TCRdb holds only in-frame clones, not every one. V, J and clone size are taken as reported in that table, and D and trimming were inferred from the DNA itself. The sample has about 370,000 clones, 80% to 90% seen once. Participant age was roughly 18 to 95 years, and participants resided in fewer than 30 US areas. Among Cohort 3 donors, those recovered had two negative PCRs, clearance, or symptom resolution.

The V gene is TRBV6-2 or TRBV6-3, the J gene TRBJ1-5; 8 bases line up with TRBD1. The receptor was derived from a man between 18 and 35 years old who had recovered from COVID-19. The sample consisted of PBMCs or T cells enriched from blood (not recorded which). In DNA, the CDR3 is TGTGCCAGCAGTTACTTAGGGACAGGAAAGAGTTATAGCAATCAGCCCCAGCATTTT. Translated, it gives CASSYLGTGKSYSNQPQHF.